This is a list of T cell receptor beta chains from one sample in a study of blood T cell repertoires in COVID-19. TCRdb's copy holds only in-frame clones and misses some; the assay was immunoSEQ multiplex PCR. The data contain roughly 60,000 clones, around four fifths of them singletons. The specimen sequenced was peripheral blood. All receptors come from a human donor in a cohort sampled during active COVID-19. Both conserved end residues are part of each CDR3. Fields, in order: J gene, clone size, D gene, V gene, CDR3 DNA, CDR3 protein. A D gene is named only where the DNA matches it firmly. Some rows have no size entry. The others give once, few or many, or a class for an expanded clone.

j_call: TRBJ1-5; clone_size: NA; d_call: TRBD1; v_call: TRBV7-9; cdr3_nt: TGTGCCAGCAGCGCCACAGGGGACCAGCCCCAGCATTTT; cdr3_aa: CASSATGDQPQHF
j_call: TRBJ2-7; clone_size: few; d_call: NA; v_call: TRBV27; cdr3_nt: TGTGCCAGCAGTACCGGTGGGGGGAGGCCTAACTACGAGCAGTACTTC; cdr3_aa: CASSTGGGRPNYEQYF
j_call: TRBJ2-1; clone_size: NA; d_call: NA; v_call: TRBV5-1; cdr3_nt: TGCGCCAGCAGCTTGCAAATGCGTTACAATGAGCAGTTCTTC; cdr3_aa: CASSLQMRYNEQFF
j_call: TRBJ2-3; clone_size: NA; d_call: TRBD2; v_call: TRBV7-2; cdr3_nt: TGTGCCAGCAGCTTAGACGCGACTAGCGGGCAGTATTTT; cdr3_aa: CASSLDATSGQYF
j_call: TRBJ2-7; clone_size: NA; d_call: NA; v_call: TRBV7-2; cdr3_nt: TGTGCCAGCAGCACCCGGCTTGGGGCCTCCTACGAGCAGTACTTC; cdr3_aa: CASSTRLGASYEQYF
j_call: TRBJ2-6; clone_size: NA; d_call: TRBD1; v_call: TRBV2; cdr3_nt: TGTGCCAGCAGAGGGACAGGGACCAACGTCCTGACTTTC; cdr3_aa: CASRGTGTNVLTF
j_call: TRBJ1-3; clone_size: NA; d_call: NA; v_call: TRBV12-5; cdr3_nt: TGTGCTAGTGGTTTTCGGATGTACGGGGTTGGAAACACCATATATTTT; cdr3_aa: CASGFRMYGVGNTIYF
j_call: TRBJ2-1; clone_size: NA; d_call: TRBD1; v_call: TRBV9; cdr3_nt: TGTGCCAGCAGCACCAGACAGGGTACTTCCAATGAGCAGTTCTTC; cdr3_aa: CASSTRQGTSNEQFF
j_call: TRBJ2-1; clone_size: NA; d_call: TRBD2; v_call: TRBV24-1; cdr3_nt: TGTGCCACCAGTGACGCGACAAGGGGGACTAGCGGGAGAGGGGAGCAGTTCTTC; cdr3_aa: CATSDATRGTSGRGEQFF
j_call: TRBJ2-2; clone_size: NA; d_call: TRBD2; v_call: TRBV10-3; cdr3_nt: TGTGCCATCAGTGACGGGAGCGGGGGGAACACCGGGGAGCTGTTTTTT; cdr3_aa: CAISDGSGGNTGELFF
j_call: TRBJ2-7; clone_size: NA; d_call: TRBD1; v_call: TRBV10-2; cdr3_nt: TGCGCCAGCAGTGAGGAGGGGGACAGCTATTCCCACGAGCAGTACTTC; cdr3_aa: CASSEEGDSYSHEQYF
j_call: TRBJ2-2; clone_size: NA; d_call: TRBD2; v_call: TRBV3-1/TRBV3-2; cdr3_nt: TGTGCCAGCAGCCAAGATAGGCTAGCGGAAACCCCGAACACCGGGGAGCTGTTTTTT; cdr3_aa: CASSQDRLAETPNTGELFF
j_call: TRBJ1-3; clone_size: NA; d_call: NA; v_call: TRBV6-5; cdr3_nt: TGTGCCAGCCGACAGGTTGAGACAAACACCATATATTTT; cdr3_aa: CASRQVETNTIYF
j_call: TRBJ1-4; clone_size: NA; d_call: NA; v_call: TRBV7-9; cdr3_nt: TGTGCCAGCAGCCCTACGGGGGGTCACGAAAAACTGTTTTTT; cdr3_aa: CASSPTGGHEKLFF
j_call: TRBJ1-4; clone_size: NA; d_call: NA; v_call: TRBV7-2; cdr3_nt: TGTGCCAGCAGCTCAGTCCATGGTGGCGAAAAACTGTTTTTT; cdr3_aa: CASSSVHGGEKLFF
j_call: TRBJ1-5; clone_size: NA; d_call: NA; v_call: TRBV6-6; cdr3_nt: TGTGCCAGCAGTCCACAGGGTAATCAGCCCCAGCATTTT; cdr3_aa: CASSPQGNQPQHF
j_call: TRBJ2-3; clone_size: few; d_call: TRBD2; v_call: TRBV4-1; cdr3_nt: TGCGCCAGCAGCCCTAAGGGCGGGGGATACTCAGATACGCAGTATTTT; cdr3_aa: CASSPKGGGYSDTQYF
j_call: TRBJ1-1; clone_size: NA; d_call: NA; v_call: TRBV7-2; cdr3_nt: TGTGCCAGCAGTCTTGGGGGGTCGTGGACGGTTAACACTGAAGCTTTCTTT; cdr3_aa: CASSLGGSWTVNTEAFF
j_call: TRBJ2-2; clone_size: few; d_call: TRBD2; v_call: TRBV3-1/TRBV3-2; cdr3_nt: TGTGCCAGCAGCCAAGACAGAGGAGAGCGGGGCGGGGAGCTGTTTTTT; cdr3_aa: CASSQDRGERGGELFF
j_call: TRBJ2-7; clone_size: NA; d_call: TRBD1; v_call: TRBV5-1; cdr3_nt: TGCGCCAGCAGCGGGACAGGGGACGAGCAGTACTTC; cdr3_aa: CASSGTGDEQYF
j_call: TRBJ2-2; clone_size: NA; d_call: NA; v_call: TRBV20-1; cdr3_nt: TGCAGTGCTACCCGGGCCGGGGAGCTGTTTTTT; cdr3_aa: CSATRAGELFF
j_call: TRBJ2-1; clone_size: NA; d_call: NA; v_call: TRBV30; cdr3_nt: TGTGCCTGGAGTGGGTCGAGCTCCTACAATGAGCAGTTCTTC; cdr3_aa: CAWSGSSSYNEQFF
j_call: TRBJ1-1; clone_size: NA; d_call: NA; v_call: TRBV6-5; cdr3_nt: TGTGCCAGCAGGGTACAGGGAGGGGGCACTGAAGCTTTCTTT; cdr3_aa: CASRVQGGGTEAFF
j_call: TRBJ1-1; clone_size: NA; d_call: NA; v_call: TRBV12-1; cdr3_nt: TGTGCCACAGGGGGGACACCGAACACTGAAGCTTTCTTT; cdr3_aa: CATGGTPNTEAFF
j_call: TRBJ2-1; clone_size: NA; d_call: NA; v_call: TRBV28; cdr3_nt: TGTGCCAGCAGTTTGCGGCTAGCCGTCTACAATCGGTTCTTC; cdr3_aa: CASSLRLAVYNRFF
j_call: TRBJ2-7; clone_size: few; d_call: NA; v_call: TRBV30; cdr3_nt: TGTGCCTGGGGCCAGGCCGCCTCCCAGTACTTC; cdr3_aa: CAWGQAASQYF
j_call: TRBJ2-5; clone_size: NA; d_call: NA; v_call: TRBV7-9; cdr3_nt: TGTGCCAGCAGCTTAGGCTCCGGGGAGACCCAGTACTTC; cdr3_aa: CASSLGSGETQYF
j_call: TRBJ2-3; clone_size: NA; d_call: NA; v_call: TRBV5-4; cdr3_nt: TGTGCCAGCAGATTCGGGGGGCGCACAGATACGCAGTATTTT; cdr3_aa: CASRFGGRTDTQYF
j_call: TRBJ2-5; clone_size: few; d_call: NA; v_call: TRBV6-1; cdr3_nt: TGTGCCAGCAGTGAAGGCGGCGGCAGCCAAGAGACCCAGTACTTC; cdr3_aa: CASSEGGGSQETQYF
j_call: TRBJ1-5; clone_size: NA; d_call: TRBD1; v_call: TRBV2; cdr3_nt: TGTGCCACCCGAGGGACAGGCAATCAGCCCCAGCATTTT; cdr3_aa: CATRGTGNQPQHF
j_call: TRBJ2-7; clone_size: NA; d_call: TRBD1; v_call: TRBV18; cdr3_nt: TGTGCCAGCTCACCAATGGGCCGGGACAGAACAGTGGAGCAGTACTTC; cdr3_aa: CASSPMGRDRTVEQYF
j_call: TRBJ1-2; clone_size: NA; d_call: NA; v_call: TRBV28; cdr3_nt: TGTGCCAGCAGTTTAGGCGGGGGGGGGCTTGGCTACACCTTC; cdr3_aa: CASSLGGGGLGYTF
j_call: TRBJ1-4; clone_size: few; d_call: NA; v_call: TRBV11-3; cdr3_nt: TGTGCCAGCAGCTTAGGGGGCAACGTGTCGTTGGATGCAACTAATGAAAAACTGTTTTTT; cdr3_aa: CASSLGGNVSLDATNEKLFF
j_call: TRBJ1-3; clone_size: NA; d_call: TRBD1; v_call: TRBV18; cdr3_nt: TGTGCCAGCTCACCAAATGCAGGGGGCAACTCTGGAAACACCATATATTTT; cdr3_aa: CASSPNAGGNSGNTIYF
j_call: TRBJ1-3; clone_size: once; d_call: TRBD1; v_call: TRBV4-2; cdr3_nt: TGTGCCAGCAGCCAAGCCCAGGGGGCGGGAGGAAACACCATATATTTT; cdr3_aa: CASSQAQGAGGNTIYF
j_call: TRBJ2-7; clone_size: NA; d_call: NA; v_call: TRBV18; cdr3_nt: TGTGCCAGCTCGCGCGTGAGGAACTACGAGCAGTACTTC; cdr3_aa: CASSRVRNYEQYF
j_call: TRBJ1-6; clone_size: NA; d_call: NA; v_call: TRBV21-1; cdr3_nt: TGTGCCAGCAGCAAAGGTTCTCCTACGTCTATCAGGGACACTAAACATTCACCCCTCCACTTT; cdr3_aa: CASSKGSPTSIRDTKHSPLHF